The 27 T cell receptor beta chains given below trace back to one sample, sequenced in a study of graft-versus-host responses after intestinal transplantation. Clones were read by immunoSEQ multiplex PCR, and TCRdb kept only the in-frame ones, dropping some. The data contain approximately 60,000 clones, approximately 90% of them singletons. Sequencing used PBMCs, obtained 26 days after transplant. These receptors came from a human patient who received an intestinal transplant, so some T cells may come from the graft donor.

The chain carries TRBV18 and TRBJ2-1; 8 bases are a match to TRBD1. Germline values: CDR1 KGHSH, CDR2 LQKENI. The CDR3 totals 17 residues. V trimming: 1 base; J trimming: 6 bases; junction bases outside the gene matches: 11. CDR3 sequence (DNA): TGTGCCAGCTCACCACATTTCCGGGACAGGAAGAGCAATGAGCAGTTCTTC. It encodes CASSPHFRDRKSNEQFF.

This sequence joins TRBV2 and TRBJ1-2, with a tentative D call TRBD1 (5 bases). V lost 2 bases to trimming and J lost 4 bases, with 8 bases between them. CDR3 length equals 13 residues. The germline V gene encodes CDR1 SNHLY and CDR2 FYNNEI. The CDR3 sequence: CASSESQVYGYTF. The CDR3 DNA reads TGTGCCAGCAGTGAATCACAGGTCTATGGCTACACCTTC.

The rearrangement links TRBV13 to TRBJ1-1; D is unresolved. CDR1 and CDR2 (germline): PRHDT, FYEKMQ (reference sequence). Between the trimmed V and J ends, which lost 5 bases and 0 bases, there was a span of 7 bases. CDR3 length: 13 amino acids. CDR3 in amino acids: CASSTGVNTEAFF. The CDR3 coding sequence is TGTGCCAGCAGCACCGGAGTGAACACTGAAGCTTTCTTT.

The CDR3 loop reads CASSDRVPEAFF. The DNA for the CDR3 is TGTGCCAGTTCCGACAGGGTCCCTGAAGCTTTCTTT. The rearrangement joins TRBV28 to TRBJ1-1; TRBD1 aligns across 7 bases. The CDR3 length is 12 residues. V gave up 9 bases and J gave up 6 bases; unmatched junction bases: 7. CDR1 and CDR2 from the germline V gene are MDHEN and SYDVKM.

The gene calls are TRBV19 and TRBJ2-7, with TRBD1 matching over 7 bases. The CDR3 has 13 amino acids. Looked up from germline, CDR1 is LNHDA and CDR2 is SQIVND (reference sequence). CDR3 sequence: CASRDSPSYEQYF. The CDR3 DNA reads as TGTGCTTCCAGGGACAGCCCTTCCTACGAGCAGTACTTC.

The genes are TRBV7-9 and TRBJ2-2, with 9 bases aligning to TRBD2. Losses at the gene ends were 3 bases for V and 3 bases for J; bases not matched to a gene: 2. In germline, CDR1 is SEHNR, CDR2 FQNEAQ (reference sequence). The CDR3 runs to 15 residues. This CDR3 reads CASSLAGGDTGELFF. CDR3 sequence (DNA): TGTGCCAGCAGCTTGGCGGGGGGGGACACCGGGGAGCTGTTTTTT.

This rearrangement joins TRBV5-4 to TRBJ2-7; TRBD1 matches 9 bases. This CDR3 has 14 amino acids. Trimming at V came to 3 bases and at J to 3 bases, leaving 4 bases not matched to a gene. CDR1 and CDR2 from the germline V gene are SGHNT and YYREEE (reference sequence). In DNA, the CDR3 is TGTGCCAGCAGCTACGAGGACAGGGGCTACGAGCAGTACGTC. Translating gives CASSYEDRGYEQYV.

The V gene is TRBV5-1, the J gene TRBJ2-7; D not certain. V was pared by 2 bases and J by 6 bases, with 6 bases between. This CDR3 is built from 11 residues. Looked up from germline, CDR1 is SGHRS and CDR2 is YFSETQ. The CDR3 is CASSLAGEQYF. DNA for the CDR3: TGCGCCAGCAGCTTAGCTGGCGAGCAGTACTTC.

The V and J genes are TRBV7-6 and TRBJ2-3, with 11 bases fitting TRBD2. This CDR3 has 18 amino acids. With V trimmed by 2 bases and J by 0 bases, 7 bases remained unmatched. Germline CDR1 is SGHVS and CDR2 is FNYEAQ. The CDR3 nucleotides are TGTGCCAGCAGCTTAACACGGACTAGCGGGCGCAGCACAGATACGCAGTATTTT. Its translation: CASSLTRTSGRSTDTQYF. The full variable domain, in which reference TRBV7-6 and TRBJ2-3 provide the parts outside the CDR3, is GAGVSQSPRYKVTKRGQDVALRCDPISGHVSLYWYRQALGQGPEFLTYFNYEAQQDKSGLPNDRFSAERPEGSISTLTIQRTEQRDSAMYRCASSLTRTSGRSTDTQYFGPGTRLTVL.

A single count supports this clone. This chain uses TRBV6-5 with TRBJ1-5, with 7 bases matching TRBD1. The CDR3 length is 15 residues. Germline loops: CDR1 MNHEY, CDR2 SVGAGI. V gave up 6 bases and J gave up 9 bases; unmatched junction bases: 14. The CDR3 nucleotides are TGTGCCAGCAGCTACGATTCAAACAGGGGAAGGCCCCAGCATTTT. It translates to CASSYDSNRGRPQHF.

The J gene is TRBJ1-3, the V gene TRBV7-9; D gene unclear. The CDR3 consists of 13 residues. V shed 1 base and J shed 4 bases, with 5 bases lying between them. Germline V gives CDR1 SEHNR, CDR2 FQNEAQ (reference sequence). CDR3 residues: CASSLDSGNTIYF. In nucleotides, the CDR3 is TGTGCCAGCAGCTTAGACAGCGGAAACACCATATATTTT.

CDR3 sequence reads: CSEGGYTF. The CDR3 nucleotides read TGCAGCGAGGGGGGCTACACCTTC. The V call is TRBV29-1, the J call TRBJ1-2; D perhaps matches TRBD1 (5 bases). The ends were cut back, 7 bases at V and 8 bases at J, with 5 bases in the middle. Germline V CDR1 and CDR2: SQVTM, ANQGSEA. The CDR3 is made up of 8 amino acids.

CDR3 bases: TGTGCCAGCAGCCAACACGGACAGCCGAACACTGAAGCTTTCTTT. Translation gives CASSQHGQPNTEAFF. The gene calls are TRBV28 and TRBJ1-1; maybe TRBD1 (6 bases). Per germline, CDR1 MDHEN and CDR2 SYDVKM. This CDR3 contains 15 residues. With 6 bases removed from V and 1 base from J, the gap between germline ends came to 15 bases. Complete variable domain (other parts from reference TRBV28 and TRBJ1-1): DVKVTQSSRYLVKRTGEKVFLECVQDMDHENMFWYRQDPGLGLRLIYFSYDVKMKEKGDIPEGYSVSREKKERFSLILESASTNQTSMYLCASSQHGQPNTEAFFGQGTRLTVV.

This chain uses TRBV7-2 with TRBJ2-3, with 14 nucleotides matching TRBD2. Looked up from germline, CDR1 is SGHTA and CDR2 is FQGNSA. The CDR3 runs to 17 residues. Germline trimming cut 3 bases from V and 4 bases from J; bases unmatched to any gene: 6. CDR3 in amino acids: CASSLETGLAGADTQYF. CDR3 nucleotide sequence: TGTGCCAGCAGCTTGGAAACGGGACTAGCGGGGGCAGATACGCAGTATTTT. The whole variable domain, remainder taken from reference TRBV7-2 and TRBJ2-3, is GAGVSQSPSNKVTEKGKDVELRCDPISGHTALYWYRQSLGQGLEFLIYFQGNSAPDKSGLPSDRFSAERTGGSVSTLTIQRTQQEDSAVYLCASSLETGLAGADTQYFGPGTRLTVL.

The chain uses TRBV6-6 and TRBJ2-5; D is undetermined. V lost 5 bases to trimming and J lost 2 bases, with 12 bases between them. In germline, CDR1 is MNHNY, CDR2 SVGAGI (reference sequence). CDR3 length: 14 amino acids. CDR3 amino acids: CASSRGVRQETQYF. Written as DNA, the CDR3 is TGTGCCAGCAGTCGCGGTGTACGGCAAGAGACCCAGTACTTC.

The CDR3 DNA sequence: TGTGCCAGCAGCCGAGAGCCGGGTCTGGGACAGGGATATGGCTACACCTTC. This gives the protein CASSREPGLGQGYGYTF. This chain links TRBV27 with TRBJ1-2; TRBD1 matches at 9 bases. The CDR3 extends over 17 amino acids. The V gene's germline CDR1 is MNHEY and CDR2 SMNVEV (reference sequence). J lost 5 bases, V lost 6 bases, and 16 bases had no gene match.

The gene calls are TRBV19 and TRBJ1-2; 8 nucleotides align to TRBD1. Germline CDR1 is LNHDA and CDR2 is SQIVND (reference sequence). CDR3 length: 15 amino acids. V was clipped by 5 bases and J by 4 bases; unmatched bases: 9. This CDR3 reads CASSPRQGLGYGYTF. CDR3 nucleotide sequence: TGTGCCAGTAGTCCCCGACAGGGGTTGGGCTATGGCTACACCTTC.

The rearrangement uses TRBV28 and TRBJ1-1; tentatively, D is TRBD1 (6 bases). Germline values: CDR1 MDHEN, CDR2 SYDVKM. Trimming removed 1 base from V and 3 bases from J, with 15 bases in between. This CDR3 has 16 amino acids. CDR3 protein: CASSLLGGAGDTEAFF. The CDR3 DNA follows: TGTGCCAGCAGTTTATTGGGGGGGGCTGGGGACACTGAAGCTTTCTTT.

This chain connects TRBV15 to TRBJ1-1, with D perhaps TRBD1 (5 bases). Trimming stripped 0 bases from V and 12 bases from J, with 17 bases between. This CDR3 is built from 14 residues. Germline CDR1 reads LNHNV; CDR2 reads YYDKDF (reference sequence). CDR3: CATSRDADGGRPFF. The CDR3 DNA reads TGTGCCACCAGCAGAGATGCTGATGGGGGGAGGCCTTTCTTT.

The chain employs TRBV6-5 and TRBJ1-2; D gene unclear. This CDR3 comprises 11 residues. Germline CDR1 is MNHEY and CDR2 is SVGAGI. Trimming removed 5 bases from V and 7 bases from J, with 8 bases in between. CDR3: CASSQWSGYTF. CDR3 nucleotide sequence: TGTGCCAGCAGTCAATGGAGTGGCTACACCTTC.

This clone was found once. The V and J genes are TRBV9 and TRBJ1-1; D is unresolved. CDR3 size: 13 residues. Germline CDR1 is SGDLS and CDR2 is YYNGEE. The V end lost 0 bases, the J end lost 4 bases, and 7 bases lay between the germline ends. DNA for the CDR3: TGTGCCAGCAGCGTAGACGGTTCCACTGAAGCTTTCTTT. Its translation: CASSVDGSTEAFF.

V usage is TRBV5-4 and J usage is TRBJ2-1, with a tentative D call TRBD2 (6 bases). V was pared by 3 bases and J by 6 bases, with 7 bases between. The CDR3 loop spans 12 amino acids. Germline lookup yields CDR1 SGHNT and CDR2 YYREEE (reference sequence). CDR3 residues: CASSSLANEQFF. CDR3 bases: TGTGCCAGCAGCTCACTAGCCAATGAGCAGTTCTTC.

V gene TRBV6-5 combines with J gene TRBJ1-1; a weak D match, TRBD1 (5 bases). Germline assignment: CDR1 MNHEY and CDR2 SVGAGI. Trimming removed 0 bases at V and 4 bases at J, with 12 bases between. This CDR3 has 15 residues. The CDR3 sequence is CASSYSAGGGTEAFF. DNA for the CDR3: TGTGCCAGCAGTTACTCGGCGGGGGGGGGCACTGAAGCTTTCTTT.

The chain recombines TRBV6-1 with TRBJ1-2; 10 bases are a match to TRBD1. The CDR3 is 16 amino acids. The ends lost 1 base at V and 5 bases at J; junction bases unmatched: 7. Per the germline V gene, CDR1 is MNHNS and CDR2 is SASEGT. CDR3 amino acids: CASSEVGTGVGYGYTF. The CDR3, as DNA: TGTGCCAGCAGTGAAGTAGGGACAGGGGTCGGGTATGGCTACACCTTC.

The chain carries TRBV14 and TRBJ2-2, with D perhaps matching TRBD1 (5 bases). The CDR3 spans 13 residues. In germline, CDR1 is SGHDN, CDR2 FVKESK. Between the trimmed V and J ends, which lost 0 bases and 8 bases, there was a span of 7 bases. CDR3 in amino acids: CASSQDWTGELFF. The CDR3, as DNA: TGTGCCAGCAGCCAAGATTGGACAGGGGAGCTGTTTTTT.

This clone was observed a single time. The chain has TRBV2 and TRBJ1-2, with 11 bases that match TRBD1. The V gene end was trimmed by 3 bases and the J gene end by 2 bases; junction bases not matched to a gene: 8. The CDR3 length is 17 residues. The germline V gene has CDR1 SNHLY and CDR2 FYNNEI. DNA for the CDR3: TGTGCCAGCAGTGAGATAGGACAGGGGGCGAGGAACTATGGCTACACCTTC. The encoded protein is CASSEIGQGARNYGYTF.

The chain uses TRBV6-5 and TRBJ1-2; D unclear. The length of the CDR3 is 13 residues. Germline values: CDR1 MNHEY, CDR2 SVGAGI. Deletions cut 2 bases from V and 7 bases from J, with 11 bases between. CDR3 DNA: TGTGCCAGCAGTTACAGCTCCGTTGGTGGCTACACCTTC. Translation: CASSYSSVGGYTF.